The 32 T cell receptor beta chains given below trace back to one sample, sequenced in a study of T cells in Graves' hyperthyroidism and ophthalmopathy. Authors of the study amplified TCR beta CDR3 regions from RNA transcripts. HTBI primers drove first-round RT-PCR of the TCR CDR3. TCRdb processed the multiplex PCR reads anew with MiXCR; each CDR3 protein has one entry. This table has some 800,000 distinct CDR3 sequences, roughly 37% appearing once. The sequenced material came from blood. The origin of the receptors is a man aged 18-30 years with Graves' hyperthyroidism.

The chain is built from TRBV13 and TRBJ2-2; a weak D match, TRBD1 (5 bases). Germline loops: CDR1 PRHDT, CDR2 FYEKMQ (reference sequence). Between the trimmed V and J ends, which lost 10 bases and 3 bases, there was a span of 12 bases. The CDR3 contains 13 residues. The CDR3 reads CATRTGHTGELFF. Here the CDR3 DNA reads TGTGCCACCCGAACAGGTCACACCGGGGAGCTGTTTTTT.

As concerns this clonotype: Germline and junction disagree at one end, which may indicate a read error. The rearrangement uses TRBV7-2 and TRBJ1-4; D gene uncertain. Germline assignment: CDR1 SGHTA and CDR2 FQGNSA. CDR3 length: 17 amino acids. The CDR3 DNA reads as TGCGCCAGCAGCCAATCGGGTGACCGAACAACTAATGAAAAACTGTTTTTT. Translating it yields CASSQSGDRTTNEKLFF.

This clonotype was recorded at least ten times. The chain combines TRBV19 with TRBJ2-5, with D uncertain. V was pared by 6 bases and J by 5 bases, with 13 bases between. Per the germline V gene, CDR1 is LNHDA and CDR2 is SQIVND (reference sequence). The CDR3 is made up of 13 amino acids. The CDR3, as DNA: TGTGCCAGTAGGCTCACGGGCGCGGAGACCCAGTACTTC. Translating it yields CASRLTGAETQYF.

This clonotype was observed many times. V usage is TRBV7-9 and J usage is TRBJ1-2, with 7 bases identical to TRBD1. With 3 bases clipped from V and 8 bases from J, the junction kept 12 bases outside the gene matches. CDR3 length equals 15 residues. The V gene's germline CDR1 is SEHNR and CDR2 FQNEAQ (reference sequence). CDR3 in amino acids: CASSLLTGERTGYTF. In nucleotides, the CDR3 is TGTGCCAGCAGCTTGCTCACAGGGGAGAGGACGGGCTACACCTTC.

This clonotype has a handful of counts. CDR3 residues: CASSEGVGGAYEQYF. In DNA, the CDR3 is TGTGCCAGCAGCGAGGGCGTGGGAGGAGCCTACGAGCAGTACTTC. The chain joins TRBV9 to TRBJ2-7; tentatively, D is TRBD2 (6 bases). V was trimmed by 3 bases and J by 2 bases, leaving 15 bases between them. The length of the CDR3 is 15 residues. Germline V gene data show CDR1 as SGDLS and CDR2 as YYNGEE.

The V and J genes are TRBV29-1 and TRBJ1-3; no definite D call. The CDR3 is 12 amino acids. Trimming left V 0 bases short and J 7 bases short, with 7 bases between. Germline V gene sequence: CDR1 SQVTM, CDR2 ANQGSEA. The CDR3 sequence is CSVEDSMNTIYF. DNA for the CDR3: TGCAGCGTTGAAGACAGCATGAACACCATATATTTT.

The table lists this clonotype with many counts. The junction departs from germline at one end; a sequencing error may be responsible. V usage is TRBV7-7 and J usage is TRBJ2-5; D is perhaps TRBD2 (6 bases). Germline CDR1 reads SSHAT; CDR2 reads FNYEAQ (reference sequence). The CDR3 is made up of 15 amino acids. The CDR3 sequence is CASSLRFGGEETQYF. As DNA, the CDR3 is TGTGCTAGCAGCTTAAGGTTCGGGGGAGAAGAGACCCAGTACTTC.

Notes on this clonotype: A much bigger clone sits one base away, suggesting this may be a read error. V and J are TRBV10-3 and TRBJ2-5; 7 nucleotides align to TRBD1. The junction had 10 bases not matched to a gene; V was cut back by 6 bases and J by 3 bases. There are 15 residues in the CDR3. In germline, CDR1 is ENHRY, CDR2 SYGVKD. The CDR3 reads CAISSHGTEEETQYF. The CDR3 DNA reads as TGTGCCATCAGCTCGCATGGGACAGAAGAAGAGACCCAGTACTTC.

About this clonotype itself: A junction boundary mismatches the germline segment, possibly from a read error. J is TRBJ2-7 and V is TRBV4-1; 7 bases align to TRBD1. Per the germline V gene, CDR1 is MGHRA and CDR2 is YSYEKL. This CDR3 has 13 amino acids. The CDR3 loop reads CASSQETGRFLHF. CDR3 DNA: TGTGCCAGCAGCCAAGAGACAGGGCGGTTTTTGCACTTC.

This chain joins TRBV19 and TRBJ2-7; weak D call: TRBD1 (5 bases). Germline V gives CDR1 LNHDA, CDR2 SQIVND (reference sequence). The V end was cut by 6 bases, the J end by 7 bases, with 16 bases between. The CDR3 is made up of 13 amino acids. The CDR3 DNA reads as TGTGCCAGTAGCCTGTCCTCAGCAGGGGAGCAGTACTTC. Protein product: CASSLSSAGEQYF.

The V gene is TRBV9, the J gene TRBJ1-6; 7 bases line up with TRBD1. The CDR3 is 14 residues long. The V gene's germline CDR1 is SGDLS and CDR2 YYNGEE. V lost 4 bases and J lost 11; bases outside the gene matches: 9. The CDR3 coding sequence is TGTGCCAGCAGCCTCTTGGACAGGAACCCACCCCTCCACTTT. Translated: CASSLLDRNPPLHF.

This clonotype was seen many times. Here the CDR3 reads CASSLLAATGELFF. Written as DNA, the CDR3 is TGTGCCAGCAGCTTACTGGCAGCTACCGGGGAGCTGTTTTTT. The chain has TRBV7-9 and TRBJ2-2; D call uncertain. Trimming took off 2 bases at V and 5 bases at J, with 9 bases between the two ends. Per germline, CDR1 SEHNR and CDR2 FQNEAQ (reference sequence). The CDR3 has 14 residues.

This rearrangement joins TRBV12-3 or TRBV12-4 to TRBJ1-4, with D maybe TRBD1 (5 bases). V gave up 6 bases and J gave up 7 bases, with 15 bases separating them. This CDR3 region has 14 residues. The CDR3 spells CASSRGGLGEKLFF. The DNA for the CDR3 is TGTGCCAGCAGCCGGGGGGGGTTGGGTGAAAAACTGTTTTTT.

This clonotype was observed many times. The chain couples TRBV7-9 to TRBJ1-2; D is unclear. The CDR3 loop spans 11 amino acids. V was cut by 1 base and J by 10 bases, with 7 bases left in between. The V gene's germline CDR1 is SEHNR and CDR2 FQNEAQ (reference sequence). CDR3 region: CASSLDYPYTF. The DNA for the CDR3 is TGTGCCAGCAGCTTAGATTACCCCTACACCTTC.

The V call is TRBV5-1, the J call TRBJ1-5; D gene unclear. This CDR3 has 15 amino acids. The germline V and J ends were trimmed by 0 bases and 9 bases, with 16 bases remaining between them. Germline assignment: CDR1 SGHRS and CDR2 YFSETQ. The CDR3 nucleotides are TGCGCCAGCAGCTTGGAAGTGCGGGGAGCGGGGCCCCAGCATTTT. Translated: CASSLEVRGAGPQHF.

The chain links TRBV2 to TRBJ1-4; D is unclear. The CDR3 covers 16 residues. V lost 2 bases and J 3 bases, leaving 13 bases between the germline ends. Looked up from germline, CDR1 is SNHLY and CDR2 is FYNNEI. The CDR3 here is CASSELGRRANEKLFF. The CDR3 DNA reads TGTGCCAGCAGTGAACTTGGGCGCCGGGCTAATGAAAAACTGTTTTTT.

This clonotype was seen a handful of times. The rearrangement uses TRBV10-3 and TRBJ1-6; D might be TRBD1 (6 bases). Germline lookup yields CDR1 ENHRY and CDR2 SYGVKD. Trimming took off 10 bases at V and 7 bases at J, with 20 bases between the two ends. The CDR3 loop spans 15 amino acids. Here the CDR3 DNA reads TGTGCCAGCAGGGGAGAGACAGGAAGGAATTCACCCCTCCACTTT. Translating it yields CASRGETGRNSPLHF.

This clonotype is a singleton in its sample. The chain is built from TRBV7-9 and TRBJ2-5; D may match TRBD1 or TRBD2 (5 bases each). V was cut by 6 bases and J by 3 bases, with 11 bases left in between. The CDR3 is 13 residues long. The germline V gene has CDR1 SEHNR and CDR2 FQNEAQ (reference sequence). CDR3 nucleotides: TGTGCCAGCAGACTAGTGGGGGAAGAGACCCAGTACTTC. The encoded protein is CASRLVGEETQYF.

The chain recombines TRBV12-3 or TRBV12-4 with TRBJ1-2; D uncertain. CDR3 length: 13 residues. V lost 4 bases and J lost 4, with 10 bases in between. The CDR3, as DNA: TGTGCCAGCAGTTACGGACGGGTCTATGGCTACACCTTC. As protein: CASSYGRVYGYTF.

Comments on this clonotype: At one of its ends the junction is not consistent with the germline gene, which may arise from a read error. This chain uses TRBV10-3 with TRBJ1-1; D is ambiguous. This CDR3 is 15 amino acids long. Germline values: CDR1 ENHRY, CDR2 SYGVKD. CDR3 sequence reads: CASSYSVGQHTEAFF. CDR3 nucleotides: TGTGCCAGCAGTTACTCGGTAGGCCAGCACACTGAAGCTTTCTTT.

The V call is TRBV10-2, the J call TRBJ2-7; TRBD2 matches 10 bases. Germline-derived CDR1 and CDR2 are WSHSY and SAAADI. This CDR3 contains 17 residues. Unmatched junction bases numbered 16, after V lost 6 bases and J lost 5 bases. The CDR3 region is CASSQGTSDPLVDEQYF. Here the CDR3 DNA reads TGCGCCAGCAGCCAGGGGACTAGCGATCCCCTAGTCGACGAGCAGTACTTC.

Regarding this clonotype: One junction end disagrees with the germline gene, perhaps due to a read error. In DNA, the CDR3 is TGTGCCTGGAGTGTGGGAGATTTACAGACCCAGTACTTC. It codes for CAWSVGDLQTQYF. The rearrangement links TRBV29-1 to TRBJ2-5; D may be TRBD2 (5 bases). The CDR3 extends over 13 amino acids. The germline CDR1 and CDR2 sequences are SQVTM and ANQGSEA. The complete variable domain, with remaining parts taken from reference TRBV29-1 and TRBJ2-5, reads SAVISQKPSRDICQRGTSLTIQCQVDSQVTMMFWYRQQPGQSLTLIATANQGSEATYESGFVIDKFPISRPNLTFSTLTVSNMSPEDSSIYLCAWSVGDLQTQYFGPGTRLLVL.

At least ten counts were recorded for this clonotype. Here the CDR3 DNA reads TGCGCCAGCAGCCATGTCCCTATCACTGAAGCTTTCTTT. This codes for CASSHVPITEAFF. The chain has TRBV4-1 and TRBJ1-1, with no clear D. Germline V gene data show CDR1 as MGHRA and CDR2 as YSYEKL. The CDR3 spans 13 residues. The V end was cut by 3 bases, the J end by 4 bases, with 9 bases between.

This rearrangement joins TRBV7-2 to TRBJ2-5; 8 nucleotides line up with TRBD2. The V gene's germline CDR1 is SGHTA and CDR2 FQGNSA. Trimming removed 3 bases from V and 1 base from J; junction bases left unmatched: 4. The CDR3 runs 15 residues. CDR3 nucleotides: TGTGCCAGCAGCTTCACGGGGGGGGCCCAAGAGACCCAGTACTTC. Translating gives CASSFTGGAQETQYF.

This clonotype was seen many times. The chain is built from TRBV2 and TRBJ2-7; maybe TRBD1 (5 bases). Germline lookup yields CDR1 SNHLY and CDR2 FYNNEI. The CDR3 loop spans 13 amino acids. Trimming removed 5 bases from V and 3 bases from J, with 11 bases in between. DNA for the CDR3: TGTGCCAGCAGTATGCGACAGTACTACGAGCAGTACTTC. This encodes CASSMRQYYEQYF.

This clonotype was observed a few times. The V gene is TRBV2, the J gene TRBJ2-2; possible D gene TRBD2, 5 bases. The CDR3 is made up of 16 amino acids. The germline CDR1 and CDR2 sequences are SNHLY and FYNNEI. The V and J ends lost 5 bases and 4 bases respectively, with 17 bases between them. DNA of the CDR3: TGTGCCAGCAGTTTAGCGAGCGTGAGGGCCACCGGGGAGCTGTTTTTT. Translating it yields CASSLASVRATGELFF.

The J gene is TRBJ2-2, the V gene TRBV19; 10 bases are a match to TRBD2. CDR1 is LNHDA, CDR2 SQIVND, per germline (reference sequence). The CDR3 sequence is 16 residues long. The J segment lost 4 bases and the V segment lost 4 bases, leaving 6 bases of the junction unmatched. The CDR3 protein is CASSTLAGVITGELFF. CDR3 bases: TGTGCCAGTAGTACGCTAGCGGGAGTCATCACCGGGGAGCTGTTTTTT. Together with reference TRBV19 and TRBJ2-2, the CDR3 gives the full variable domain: DGGITQSPKYLFRKEGQNVTLSCEQNLNHDAMYWYRQDPGQGLRLIYYSQIVNDFQKGDIAEGYSVSREKKESFPLTVTSAQKNPTAFYLCASSTLAGVITGELFFGEGSRLTVL.

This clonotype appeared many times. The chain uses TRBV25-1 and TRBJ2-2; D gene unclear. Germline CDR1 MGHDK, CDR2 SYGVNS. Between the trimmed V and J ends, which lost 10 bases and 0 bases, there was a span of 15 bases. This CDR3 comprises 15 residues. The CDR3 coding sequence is TGTGCCACCTTCTCCGGGCCCACGAACACCGGGGAGCTGTTTTTT. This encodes CATFSGPTNTGELFF.

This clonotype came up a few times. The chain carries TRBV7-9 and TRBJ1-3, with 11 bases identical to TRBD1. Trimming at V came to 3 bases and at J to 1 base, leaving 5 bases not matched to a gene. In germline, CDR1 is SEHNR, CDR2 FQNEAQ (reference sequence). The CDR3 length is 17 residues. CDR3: CASSLPGQGESGNTIYF. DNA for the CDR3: TGTGCCAGCAGCTTGCCGGGACAGGGGGAGTCTGGAAACACCATATATTTT.

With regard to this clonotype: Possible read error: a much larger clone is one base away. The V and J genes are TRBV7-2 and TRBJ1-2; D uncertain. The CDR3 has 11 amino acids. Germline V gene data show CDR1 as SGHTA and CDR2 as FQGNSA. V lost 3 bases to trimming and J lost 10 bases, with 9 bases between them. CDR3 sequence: CASSFDGTYTF. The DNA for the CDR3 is TGTGCCAGCAGCTTCGACGGAACCTACACCTTC.

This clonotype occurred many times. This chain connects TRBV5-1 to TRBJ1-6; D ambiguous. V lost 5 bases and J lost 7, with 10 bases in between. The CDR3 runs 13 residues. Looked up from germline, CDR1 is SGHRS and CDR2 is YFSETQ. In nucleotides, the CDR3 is TGCGCCAGCAGGGCAGGAGCAAATTCACCCCTCCACTTT. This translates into CASRAGANSPLHF.

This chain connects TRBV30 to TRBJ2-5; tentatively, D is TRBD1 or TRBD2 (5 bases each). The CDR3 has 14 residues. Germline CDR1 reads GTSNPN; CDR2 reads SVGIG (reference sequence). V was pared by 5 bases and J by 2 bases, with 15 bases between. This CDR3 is CAWGGPGLQETQYF. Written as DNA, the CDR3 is TGTGCCTGGGGAGGTCCAGGGCTTCAAGAGACCCAGTACTTC.